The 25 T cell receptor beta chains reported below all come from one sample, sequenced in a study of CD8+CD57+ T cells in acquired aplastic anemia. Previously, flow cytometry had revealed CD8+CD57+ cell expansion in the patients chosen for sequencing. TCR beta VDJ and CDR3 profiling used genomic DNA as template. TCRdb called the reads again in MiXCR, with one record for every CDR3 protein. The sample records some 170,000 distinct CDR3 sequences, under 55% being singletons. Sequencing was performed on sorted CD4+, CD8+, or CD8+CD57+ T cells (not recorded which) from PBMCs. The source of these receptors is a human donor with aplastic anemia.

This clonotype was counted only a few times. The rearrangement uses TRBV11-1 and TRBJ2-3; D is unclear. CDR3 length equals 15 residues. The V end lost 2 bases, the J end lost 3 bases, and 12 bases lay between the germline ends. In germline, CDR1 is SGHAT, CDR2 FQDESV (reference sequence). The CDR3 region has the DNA TGTGCCAGCAGCTTACCAGGTTCGCTGACAGATACGCAGTATTTT. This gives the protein CASSLPGSLTDTQYF.

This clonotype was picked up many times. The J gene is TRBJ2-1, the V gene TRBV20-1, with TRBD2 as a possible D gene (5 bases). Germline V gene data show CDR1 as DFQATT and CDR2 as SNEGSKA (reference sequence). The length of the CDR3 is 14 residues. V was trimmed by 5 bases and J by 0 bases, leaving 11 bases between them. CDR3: CSARAARSYNEQFF. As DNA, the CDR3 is TGCAGTGCTCGAGCGGCGCGCTCCTACAATGAGCAGTTCTTC.

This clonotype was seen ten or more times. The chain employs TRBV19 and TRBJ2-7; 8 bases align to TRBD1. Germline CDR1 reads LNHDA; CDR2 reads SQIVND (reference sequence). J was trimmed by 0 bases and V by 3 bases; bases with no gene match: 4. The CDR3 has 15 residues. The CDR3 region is CASSIRTGRSYEQYF. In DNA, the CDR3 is TGTGCCAGTAGTATCCGGACAGGGCGCTCCTACGAGCAGTACTTC.

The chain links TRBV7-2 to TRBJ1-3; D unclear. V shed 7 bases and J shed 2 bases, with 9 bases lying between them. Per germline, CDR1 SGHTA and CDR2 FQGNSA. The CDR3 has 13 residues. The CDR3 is CASTPTPGNTIYF. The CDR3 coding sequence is TGTGCCAGCACCCCGACTCCTGGAAACACCATATATTTT.

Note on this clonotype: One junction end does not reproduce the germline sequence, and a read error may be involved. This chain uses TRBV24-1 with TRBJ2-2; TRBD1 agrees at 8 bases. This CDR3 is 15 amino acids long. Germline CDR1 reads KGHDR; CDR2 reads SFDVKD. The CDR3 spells CASSKTGASAGELFF. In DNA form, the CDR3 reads TGTGCCAGCAGTAAGACAGGGGCATCTGCCGGGGAGCTGTTTTTT.

CDR3 region: CASSQTTAYQETQYF. DNA for the CDR3: TGTGCCAGTAGTCAAACCACAGCCTATCAAGAGACCCAGTACTTC. V and J are TRBV19 and TRBJ2-5; D ambiguous. The germline V gene has CDR1 LNHDA and CDR2 SQIVND (reference sequence). Trimming shortened V by 5 bases and J by 2 bases, and 15 bases separated the two germline ends. The CDR3 spans 15 residues.

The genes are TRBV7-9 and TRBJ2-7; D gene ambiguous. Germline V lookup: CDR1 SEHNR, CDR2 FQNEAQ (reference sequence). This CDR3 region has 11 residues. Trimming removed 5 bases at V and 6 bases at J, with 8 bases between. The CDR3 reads CASSPQLEQYF. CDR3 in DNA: TGTGCCAGCAGCCCTCAACTCGAGCAGTACTTC. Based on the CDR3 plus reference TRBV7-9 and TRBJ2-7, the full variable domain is DTGVSQNPRHKITKRGQNVTFRCDPISEHNRLYWYRQTLGQGPEFLTYFQNEAQLEKSRLLSDRFSAERPKGSFSTLEIQRTEQGDSAMYLCASSPQLEQYFGPGTRLTVT.

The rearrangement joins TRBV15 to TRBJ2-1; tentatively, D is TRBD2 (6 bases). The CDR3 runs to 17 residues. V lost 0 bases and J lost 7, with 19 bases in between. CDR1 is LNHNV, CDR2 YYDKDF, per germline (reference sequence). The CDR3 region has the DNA TGTGCCACCAGCAGAGATAGGGCGGCGGGGTATAGAAATGAGCAGTTCTTC. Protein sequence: CATSRDRAAGYRNEQFF.

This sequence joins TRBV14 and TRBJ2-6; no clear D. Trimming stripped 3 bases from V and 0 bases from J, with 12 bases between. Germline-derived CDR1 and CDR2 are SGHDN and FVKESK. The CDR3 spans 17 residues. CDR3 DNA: TGTGCCAGCAGCCACGGTTGGGTCAGCTCTGGGGCCAACGTCCTGACTTTC. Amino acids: CASSHGWVSSGANVLTF. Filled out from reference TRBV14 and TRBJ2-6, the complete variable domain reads EAGVTQFPSHSVIEKGQTVTLRCDPISGHDNLYWYRRVMGKEIKFLLHFVKESKQDESGMPNNRFLAERTGGTYSTLKVQPAELEDSGVYFCASSHGWVSSGANVLTFGAGSRLTVL.

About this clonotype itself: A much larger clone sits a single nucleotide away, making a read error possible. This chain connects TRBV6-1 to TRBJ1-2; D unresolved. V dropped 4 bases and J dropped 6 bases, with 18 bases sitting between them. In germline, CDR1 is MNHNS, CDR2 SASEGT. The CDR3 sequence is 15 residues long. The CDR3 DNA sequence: TGTGCCAGCAGTGCCCAGTGGCCACTTGAAGATGGCTACACCTTC. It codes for CASSAQWPLEDGYTF.

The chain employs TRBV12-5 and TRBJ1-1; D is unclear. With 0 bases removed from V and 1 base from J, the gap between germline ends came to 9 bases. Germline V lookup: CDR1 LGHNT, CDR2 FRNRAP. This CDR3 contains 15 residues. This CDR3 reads CASGLVVSANTEAFF. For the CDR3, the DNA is TGTGCTAGTGGTTTGGTAGTGTCAGCGAACACTGAAGCTTTCTTT. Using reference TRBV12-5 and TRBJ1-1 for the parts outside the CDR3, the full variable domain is DARVTQTPRHKVTEMGQEVTMRCQPILGHNTVFWYRQTMMQGLELLAYFRNRAPLDDSGMPKDRFSAEMPDATLATLKIQPSEPRDSAVYFCASGLVVSANTEAFFGQGTRLTVV.

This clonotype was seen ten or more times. The CDR3 reads CASSGGTGLIEKLFF. The CDR3 bases are TGTGCCAGCAGCGGGGGGACAGGGTTAATAGAGAAACTGTTTTTT. This chain connects TRBV7-2 to TRBJ1-4; 9 bases fit TRBD1. V lost 5 bases and J lost 11; bases outside the gene matches: 12. Germline V gives CDR1 SGHTA, CDR2 FQGNSA. The CDR3 totals 15 residues.

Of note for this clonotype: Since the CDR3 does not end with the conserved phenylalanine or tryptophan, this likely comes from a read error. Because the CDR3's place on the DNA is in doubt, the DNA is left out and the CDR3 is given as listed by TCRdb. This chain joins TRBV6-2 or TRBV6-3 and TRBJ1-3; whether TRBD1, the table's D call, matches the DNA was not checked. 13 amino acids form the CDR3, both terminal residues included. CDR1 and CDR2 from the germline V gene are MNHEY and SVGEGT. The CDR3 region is CASSDPFGQPPFL.

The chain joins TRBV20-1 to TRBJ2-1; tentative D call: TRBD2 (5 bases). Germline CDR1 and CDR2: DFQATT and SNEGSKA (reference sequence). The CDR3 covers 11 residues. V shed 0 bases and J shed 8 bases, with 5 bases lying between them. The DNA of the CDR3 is TGCAGTGCTAGAGAGCGGGATGAGCAGTTCTTC. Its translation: CSARERDEQFF.

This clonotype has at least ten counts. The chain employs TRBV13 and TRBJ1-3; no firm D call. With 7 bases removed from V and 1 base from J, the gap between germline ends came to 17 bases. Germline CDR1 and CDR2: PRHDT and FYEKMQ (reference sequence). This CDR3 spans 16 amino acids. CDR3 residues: CASTRNEGWSGNTIYF. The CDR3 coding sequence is TGTGCCAGCACCCGGAACGAGGGTTGGTCTGGAAACACCATATATTTT.

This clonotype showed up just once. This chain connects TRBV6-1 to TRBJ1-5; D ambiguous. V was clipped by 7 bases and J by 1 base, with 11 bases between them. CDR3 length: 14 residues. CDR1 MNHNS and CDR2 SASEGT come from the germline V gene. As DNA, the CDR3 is TGTGCCAGCACTCTCGACGGGAGCAATCAGCCCCAGCATTTT. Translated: CASTLDGSNQPQHF.

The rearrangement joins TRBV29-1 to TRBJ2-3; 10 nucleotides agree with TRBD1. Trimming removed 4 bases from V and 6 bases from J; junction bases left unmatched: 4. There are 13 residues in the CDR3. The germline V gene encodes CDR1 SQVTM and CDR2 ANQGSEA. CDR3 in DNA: TGCAGCGTTGGACAGGGGGCTGGGGATACGCAGTATTTT. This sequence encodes CSVGQGAGDTQYF.

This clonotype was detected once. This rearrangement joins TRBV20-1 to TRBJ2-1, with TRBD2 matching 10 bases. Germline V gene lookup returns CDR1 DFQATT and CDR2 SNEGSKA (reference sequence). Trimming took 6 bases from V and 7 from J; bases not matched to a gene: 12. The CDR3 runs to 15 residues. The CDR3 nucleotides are TGCAGTGCCAGGCCCTCAGCGGGGGGGCCTAATGAGCAGTTCTTC. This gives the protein CSARPSAGGPNEQFF.

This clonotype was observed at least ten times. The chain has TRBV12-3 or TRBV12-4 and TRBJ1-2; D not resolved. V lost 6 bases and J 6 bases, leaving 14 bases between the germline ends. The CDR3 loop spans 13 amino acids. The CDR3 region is CASSEGRSHGYTF. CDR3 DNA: TGTGCCAGCAGCGAGGGTCGGTCTCATGGCTACACCTTC.

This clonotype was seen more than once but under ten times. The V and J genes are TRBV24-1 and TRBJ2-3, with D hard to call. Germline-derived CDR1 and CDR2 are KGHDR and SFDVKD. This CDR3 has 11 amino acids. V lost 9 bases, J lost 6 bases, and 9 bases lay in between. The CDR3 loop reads CATASTDTQYF. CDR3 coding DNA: TGTGCCACCGCCTCGACGGATACGCAGTATTTT.

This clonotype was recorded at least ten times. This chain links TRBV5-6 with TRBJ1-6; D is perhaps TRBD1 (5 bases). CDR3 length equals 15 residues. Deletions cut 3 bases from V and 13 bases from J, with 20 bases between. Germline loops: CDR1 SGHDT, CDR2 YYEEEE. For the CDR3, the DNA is TGTGCCAGCAGCTGGGACCCTAGGGAGGGCTCTCCCCTCCACTTT. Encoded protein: CASSWDPREGSPLHF. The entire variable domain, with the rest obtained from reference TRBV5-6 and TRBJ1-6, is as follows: DAGVTQSPTHLIKTRGQQVTLRCSPKSGHDTVSWYQQALGQGPQFIFQYYEEEERQRGNFPDRFSGHQFPNYSSELNVNALLLGDSALYLCASSWDPREGSPLHFGNGTRLTVT.

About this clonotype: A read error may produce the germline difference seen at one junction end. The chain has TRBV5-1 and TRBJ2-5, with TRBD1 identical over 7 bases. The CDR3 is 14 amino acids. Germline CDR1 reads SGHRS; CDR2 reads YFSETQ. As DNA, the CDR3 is TGCGCCAGCAGCTTGCGACAGGGACAAGAGACCCAGTGCTTC. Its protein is CASSLRQGQETQCF.

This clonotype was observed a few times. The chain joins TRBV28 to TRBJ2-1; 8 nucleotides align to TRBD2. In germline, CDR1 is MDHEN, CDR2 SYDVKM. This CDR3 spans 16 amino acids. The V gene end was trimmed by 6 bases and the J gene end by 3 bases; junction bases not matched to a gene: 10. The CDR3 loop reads CASSLTGTSNYNEQFF. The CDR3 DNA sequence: TGTGCCAGCAGCCTGACCGGGACTAGTAACTACAATGAGCAGTTCTTC.

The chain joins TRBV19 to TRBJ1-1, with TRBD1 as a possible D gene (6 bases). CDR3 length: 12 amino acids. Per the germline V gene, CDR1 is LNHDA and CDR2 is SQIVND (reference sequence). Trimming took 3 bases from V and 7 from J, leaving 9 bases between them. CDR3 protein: CASSIGGLEAFF. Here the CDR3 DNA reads TGTGCCAGTAGTATTGGGGGGCTTGAAGCTTTCTTT.

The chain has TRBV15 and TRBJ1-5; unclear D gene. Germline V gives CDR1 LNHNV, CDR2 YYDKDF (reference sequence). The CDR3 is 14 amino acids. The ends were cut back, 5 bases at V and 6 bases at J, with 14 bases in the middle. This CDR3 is CATSGGEGGQPQHF. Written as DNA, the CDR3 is TGTGCCACCAGCGGAGGTGAGGGTGGTCAGCCCCAGCATTTT. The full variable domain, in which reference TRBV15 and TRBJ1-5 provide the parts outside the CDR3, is DAMVIQNPRYQVTQFGKPVTLSCSQTLNHNVMYWYQQKSSQAPKLLFHYYDKDFNNEADTPDNFQSRRPNTSFCFLDIRSPGLGDTAMYLCATSGGEGGQPQHFGDGTRLSIL.